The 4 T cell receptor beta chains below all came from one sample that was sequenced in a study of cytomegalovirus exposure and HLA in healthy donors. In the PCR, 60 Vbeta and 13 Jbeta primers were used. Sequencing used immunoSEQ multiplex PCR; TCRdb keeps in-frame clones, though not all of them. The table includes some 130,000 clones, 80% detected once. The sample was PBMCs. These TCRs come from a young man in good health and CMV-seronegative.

The CDR3 protein is CAISEASGTYEQYF. As DNA, the CDR3 is TGTGCCATCAGTGAGGCTAGCGGTACCTACGAGCAGTACTTC. V is TRBV10-3 and J is TRBJ2-7; 7 nucleotides align to TRBD2. CDR3 length: 14 amino acids. CDR1 is ENHRY and CDR2 is SYGVKD in the germline V gene. The trim removed 2 bases at V and 2 bases at J, leaving 3 bases unmatched.

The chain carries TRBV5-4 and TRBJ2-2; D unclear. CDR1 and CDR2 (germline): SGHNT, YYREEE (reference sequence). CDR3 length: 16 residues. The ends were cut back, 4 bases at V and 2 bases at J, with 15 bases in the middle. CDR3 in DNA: TGTGCCAGCAGCCCCGGCAGTACTATCAACACCGGGGAGCTGTTTTTT. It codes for CASSPGSTINTGELFF.

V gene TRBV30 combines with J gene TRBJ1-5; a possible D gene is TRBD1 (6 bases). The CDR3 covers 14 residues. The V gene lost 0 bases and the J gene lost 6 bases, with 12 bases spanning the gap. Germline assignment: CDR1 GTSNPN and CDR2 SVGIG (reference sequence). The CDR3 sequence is CAWSVWGRIQPQHF. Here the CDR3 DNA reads TGTGCCTGGAGTGTATGGGGGCGCATTCAGCCCCAGCATTTT.

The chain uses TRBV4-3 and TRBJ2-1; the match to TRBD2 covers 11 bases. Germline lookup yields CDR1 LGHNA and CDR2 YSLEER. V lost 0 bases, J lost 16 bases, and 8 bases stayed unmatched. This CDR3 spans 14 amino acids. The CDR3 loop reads CASSQEHTSGGLFF. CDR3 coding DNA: TGCGCCAGCAGCCAAGAACATACTAGCGGGGGACTTTTCTTC.